This TCR beta chain was retrieved from a study of cytomegalovirus exposure and HLA in healthy donors. The germline V gene has CDR1 SGDLS and CDR2 YYNGEE. V shed 4 bases and J shed 1 base, with 9 bases lying between them. The CDR3 loop spans 14 amino acids. Primers for the PCR totalled 60 Vbeta and 13 Jbeta. Only in-frame clones appear in the TCRdb table, and some are missing; sequencing was by immunoSEQ multiplex PCR. The profile shows fewer than 250,000 clones, more than 60% of them singletons. This clone came up a few times. The V gene is TRBV9, the J gene TRBJ1-5; unclear D gene. The receptor was derived from a woman aged 30 to 39 in good health and CMV-seronegative. Sequenced sample: PBMCs. The DNA of the CDR3 is TGTGCCAGCAGCCCCGGGGTGAGCAATCAGCCCCAGCATTTT. Amino acids: CASSPGVSNQPQHF.